The next 29 T cell receptor beta chains were all read from a single sample in a study of glioma-infiltrating T cells. The iRepertoire nested amplicon-rescue multiplex PCR amplified TCR alpha and beta CDR3s from RNA. TCRdb re-called the multiplex PCR reads with MiXCR, one entry per CDR3 protein. The table has 150,000 to 200,000 distinct CDR3 sequences, around 40% seen once. Sequencing input: glioma tissue, nonneoplastic brain tissue, or PBMCs (not recorded which). These receptors came from a human donor with low-grade glioma or glioblastoma, undergoing nonglioma brain surgery, or in good health (not recorded which).

As regards this clonotype: One junction end does not reproduce the germline sequence, and a read error may be involved. The chain links TRBV6-5 to TRBJ2-3; a possible D gene is TRBD2 (6 bases). The CDR3 is 16 residues long. The V gene's germline CDR1 is MNHEY and CDR2 SVGAGI. The CDR3 DNA reads TGCGCCAGCAGTGGGCGACTAGAGGGGAAAACAGATACGCAGTATTTT. It is translated as CASSGRLEGKTDTQYF.

This clonotype was counted between two and nine times. The CDR3 sequence is CASSNRDSNQPQHF. As DNA, the CDR3 is TGTGCCAGCAGTAACAGGGATAGCAATCAGCCCCAGCATTTT. V gene TRBV12-3 or TRBV12-4 combines with J gene TRBJ1-5; D possibly corresponds to TRBD1 (6 bases). The CDR3 covers 14 residues. Trimming shortened V by 5 bases and J by 0 bases, and 8 bases separated the two germline ends.

V gene TRBV19 combines with J gene TRBJ1-5, with D perhaps TRBD1 (5 bases). The CDR3 totals 14 residues. With 6 bases removed from V and 1 base from J, the gap between germline ends came to 10 bases. The germline CDR1 and CDR2 sequences are LNHDA and SQIVND (reference sequence). The CDR3 DNA reads as TGTGCCAGTAGAAAAGGGGAAAGCAATCAGCCCCAGCATTTT. This gives the protein CASRKGESNQPQHF.

As to this clonotype: This may be a read error, as it is one base from a much larger clone. V is TRBV6-6 and J is TRBJ2-5, with 10 bases identical to TRBD2. Germline assignment: CDR1 MNHNY and CDR2 SVGAGI (reference sequence). The CDR3 consists of 17 residues. The CDR3 nucleotides are TGTGCCAGCAGTTACTCGATGGCTAGCGGGAGTACTGAGACCAAGTACTTC. Translating it yields CASSYSMASGSTETKYF.

The rearrangement links TRBV6-1 to TRBJ1-5; D is uncertain. The CDR3 contains 14 residues. Germline CDR1 is MNHNS and CDR2 is SASEGT. The V and J ends lost 6 bases and 6 bases respectively, with 15 bases between them. The CDR3 reads CASREWGASQPQHF. CDR3 DNA: TGTGCCAGCAGAGAGTGGGGTGCGAGTCAGCCCCAGCATTTT.

Remarks on this clonotype: At one of its ends the junction is not consistent with the germline gene, which may arise from a read error. The gene calls are TRBV19 and TRBJ2-5, with 12 nucleotides matching TRBD2. The J call may not be correct, given that the DNA end is closer to TRBJ2-1. Germline V gives CDR1 LNHDA, CDR2 SQIVND (reference sequence). This CDR3 contains 16 residues. CDR3 nucleotide sequence: TGTGCCAGTAGTCCGACTAGCGGGAGAACCAGGAATGACCAGTTCTTC. It yields the protein CASSPTSGRTRNDQFF.

CDR3 protein: CASSQPGGGTYNEQFF. The CDR3 DNA sequence: TGTGCCAGCAGCCAGCCAGGGGGGGGAACCTACAATGAGCAGTTCTTC. This chain joins TRBV3-1 and TRBJ2-1, with D perhaps TRBD1 or TRBD2 (7 bases each). The germline gives CDR1 LGHDT, CDR2 YNNKEL (reference sequence). V was cut by 3 bases and J by 2 bases, with 14 bases left in between. CDR3 length: 16 residues.

Comments on this clonotype: A much larger clone sits a single nucleotide away, making a read error possible. This chain connects TRBV19 to TRBJ1-5, with D hard to call. Per germline, CDR1 LNHDA and CDR2 SQIVND (reference sequence). The CDR3 sequence is 11 residues long. In nucleotides, the CDR3 is TGTGCCAGTAGCTGGAATCAGCCCAAGCATTTT. Protein product: CASSWNQPKHF.

Worth noting for this clonotype: This may be a read error: a much more frequent sequence differs by one nucleotide. The gene calls are TRBV20-1 and TRBJ2-7, with TRBD1 matching over 8 bases. Germline lookup yields CDR1 DFQATT and CDR2 SNEGSKA (reference sequence). Unmatched junction bases numbered 7, after V lost 2 bases and J lost 7 bases. The CDR3 contains 13 residues. This chain's CDR3 is CSARRQGPNEQYF. CDR3 bases: TGCAGTGCTAGACGACAGGGGCCGAATGAGCAGTACTTC.

This clonotype was counted ten times or more. The chain recombines TRBV27 with TRBJ2-3, with TRBD2 matching over 7 bases. The V gene's germline CDR1 is MNHEY and CDR2 SMNVEV (reference sequence). V lost 5 bases and J lost 2; bases outside the gene matches: 10. CDR3 size: 16 residues. The DNA of the CDR3 is TGTGCCAGCAGTATCGGCTGGACTAGGCCCACAGATACGCAGTATTTT. Translated: CASSIGWTRPTDTQYF.

In the case of this clonotype: A much larger clone is a single base away; this may be a read error. V and J are TRBV27 and TRBJ2-1; possibly TRBD1 for D (5 bases). The germline V gene has CDR1 MNHEY and CDR2 SMNVEV (reference sequence). CDR3 size: 15 residues. V was cut by 7 bases and J by 4 bases, with 17 bases left in between. The CDR3, as DNA: TGTGCCAGCAAGGACACCGCAACTTCATACAATGAGCAGTTCTTC. It specifies CASKDTATSYNEQFF.

This clonotype occurred many times. Relative to the germline gene, one junction end is altered; a read error may explain this. The chain is built from TRBV11-2 and TRBJ2-3, with D uncertain. Germline loops: CDR1 SGHAT, CDR2 FQNNGV. The CDR3 has 12 residues. Here the CDR3 reads CASSLGLVTRYF. The CDR3 DNA reads as TGTGCCAGCAGCTTAGGGCTAGTTACGCGGTATTTT.

This clonotype was observed at least ten times. The chain has TRBV15 and TRBJ2-3, with D possibly TRBD1 on 6 matching bases. Trimming pared 9 bases from V and 2 bases from J, leaving 15 bases between. CDR1 and CDR2 from the germline V gene are LNHNV and YYDKDF (reference sequence). CDR3 length equals 14 residues. CDR3 nucleotides: TGTGCCACGACGGGACACTACTCCACAGATACGCAGTATTTT. It yields the protein CATTGHYSTDTQYF.

This clonotype was recorded many times. The CDR3 DNA sequence: TGTGCCAGCAGTGAAGGGGACGAGAGGGGCTACACCTTC. This sequence encodes CASSEGDERGYTF. The genes are TRBV2 and TRBJ1-2; possible D gene TRBD1, 5 bases. This CDR3 comprises 13 residues. Germline V gene sequence: CDR1 SNHLY, CDR2 FYNNEI. V was trimmed by 1 base and J by 8 bases, leaving 11 bases between them.

This clonotype showed up many times. This chain links TRBV14 with TRBJ2-7; 7 nucleotides match TRBD2. The CDR3 has 16 amino acids. CDR1 and CDR2 (germline): SGHDN, FVKESK. The ends lost 5 bases at V and 5 bases at J; junction bases unmatched: 15. CDR3 sequence (DNA): TGTGCCAGCAGCTCTGTTAAAGCGGGGACCACCAACGAGCAGTACTTC. It specifies CASSSVKAGTTNEQYF. The full variable domain, its missing parts supplied by reference TRBV14 and TRBJ2-7, is EAGVTQFPSHSVIEKGQTVTLRCDPISGHDNLYWYRRVMGKEIKFLLHFVKESKQDESGMPNNRFLAERTGGTYSTLKVQPAELEDSGVYFCASSSVKAGTTNEQYFGPGTRLTVT.

A note on this clonotype: This may be a read error, as it is one base from a much larger clone. The chain carries TRBV12-3 or TRBV12-4 and TRBJ1-1, with D possibly matching TRBD1 (5 bases). The V and J ends lost 7 bases and 1 base respectively, with 10 bases between them. CDR3 length: 13 amino acids. The CDR3 sequence is CASNVTGNTEAFF. The CDR3 DNA reads TGTGCCAGCAACGTAACAGGGAACACTGAAGCTTTCTTT.

This clonotype was detected a few times. The rearrangement uses TRBV5-1 and TRBJ1-1, with 7 bases aligning to TRBD1. Germline loops: CDR1 SGHRS, CDR2 YFSETQ. CDR3 size: 15 residues. V shed 4 bases and J 4 bases; nucleotides not matched to a gene: 10. DNA for the CDR3: TGCGCCAGCAGCCCCAGACAGGGTCGGACCACTGAAGCTTTCTTT. Amino acids: CASSPRQGRTTEAFF.

This clonotype was recorded a few times. This may come from a read error, since a much larger clone is one base off. The chain is built from TRBV3-1 and TRBJ1-1, with D hard to call. Trimming stripped 5 bases from V and 2 bases from J, with 12 bases between. This CDR3 has 14 residues. Germline V gene lookup returns CDR1 LGHDT and CDR2 YNNKEL (reference sequence). The CDR3, as DNA: TGTGCCAGCAGCGTTATCCACGTTAACACTGAAGCTTTCTTT. Protein sequence: CASSVIHVNTEAFF.

This clonotype is a singleton in its sample. Possible read error: a much larger clone is one base away. The J gene is TRBJ2-7, the V gene TRBV3-1; no reliable D call. V lost 6 bases, J lost 1 base, and 7 bases lay in between. The length of the CDR3 is 12 residues. Germline V gene lookup returns CDR1 LGHDT and CDR2 YNNKEL (reference sequence). CDR3 DNA sequence: TGTGCCAGCAGAGCCCAATCCTACGAGCAGTACTTC. Protein: CASRAQSYEQYF.

To note about this clonotype: A read error may produce the germline difference seen at one junction end. The genes are TRBV3-1 and TRBJ2-1; D perhaps matches TRBD1 (6 bases). The CDR3 is 16 amino acids. CDR1 is LGHDT, CDR2 YNNKEL, per germline (reference sequence). The CDR3 DNA reads TGTGCCGGCAGCCAAGCAGGGGTGGGCCTCTACAATGAGCAGTTCTTC. Translating gives CAGSQAGVGLYNEQFF.

There are many counts of this clonotype. The chain carries TRBV7-2 and TRBJ2-3, with TRBD1 identical over 7 bases. The CDR3 length is 15 residues. CDR1 and CDR2 from the germline V gene are SGHTA and FQGNSA. V lost 2 bases, J lost 2 bases, and 4 bases stayed unmatched. The CDR3 here is CASSLHRGSTDTQYF. The CDR3 region has the DNA TGTGCCAGCAGCTTACACAGGGGATCCACAGATACGCAGTATTTT.

This clonotype was seen ten or more times. The rearrangement links TRBV15 to TRBJ2-7; no definite D call. The CDR3 consists of 11 residues. V was shortened by 3 bases and J by 6 bases, with 6 bases between the two germline ends. CDR1 and CDR2 (germline): LNHNV, YYDKDF (reference sequence). In DNA form, the CDR3 reads TGTGCCACCAGCAGTCTTGGCGAGCAGTACTTC. This codes for CATSSLGEQYF.

The J gene is TRBJ1-2, the V gene TRBV5-4, with D unresolved. The V gene lost 0 bases and the J gene lost 10 bases, with 13 bases spanning the gap. Germline V gives CDR1 SGHNT, CDR2 YYREEE (reference sequence). This CDR3 has 13 amino acids. CDR3 coding DNA: TGTGCCAGCAGCTTGGATCAAACTGATCCCTACACCTTC. It encodes CASSLDQTDPYTF.

The sample holds a few counts of this clonotype. The V call is TRBV18, the J call TRBJ2-7; 8 positions match TRBD1. The CDR3 is 15 residues long. Unmatched junction bases numbered 7, after V lost 6 bases and J lost 0 bases. Germline lookup yields CDR1 KGHSH and CDR2 LQKENI. The CDR3 here is CASSAFGTGSYEQYF. The CDR3, as DNA: TGTGCCAGCTCCGCATTCGGGACAGGCTCCTACGAGCAGTACTTC.

As concerns this clonotype: The junction shows a germline mismatch at one end, possibly a read error. The chain recombines TRBV20-1 with TRBJ2-3; 10 bases agree with TRBD2. The CDR3 spans 19 residues. Germline-derived CDR1 and CDR2 are DFQATT and SNEGSKA (reference sequence). CDR3 loop: CSAPLSELRTSGSTGTQCF. In nucleotides, the CDR3 is TGCAGTGCCCCACTGTCCGAATTAAGGACTAGCGGTAGCACAGGTACGCAGTGTTTT.

A few counts support this clonotype. One base away lies a much larger clone, so this may be a sequencing read error. The chain couples TRBV6-1 to TRBJ2-7; unclear D gene. Between the trimmed V and J ends, which lost 6 bases and 3 bases, there was a span of 9 bases. The CDR3 is made up of 12 amino acids. Looked up from germline, CDR1 is MNHNS and CDR2 is SASEGT. The CDR3 region is CASRYGSYEQYF. CDR3 nucleotides: TGTGCCAGCAGATACGGCAGCTACGAGCAGTACTTC.

Concerning this clonotype: A much larger clone lies a single base off, so this may be a read error. This chain uses TRBV12-3 or TRBV12-4 with TRBJ1-2; D gene unclear. This CDR3 is built from 13 residues. The CDR3 is CASSQEDLNGCTF. The CDR3 bases are TGTGCCAGCAGCCAGGAAGATTTAAATGGCTGCACCTTC.

The V and J genes are TRBV10-3 and TRBJ2-7, with 8 bases that match TRBD1. Germline V gene sequence: CDR1 ENHRY, CDR2 SYGVKD. The CDR3 has 16 amino acids. The trim removed 3 bases at V and 0 bases at J, leaving 7 bases unmatched. The CDR3 bases are TGTGCCATCAGTGATGCTGAGGACAGGGCCTCCTACGAGCAGTACTTC. Its translation: CAISDAEDRASYEQYF.

This clonotype was counted once. Possible read error: a much larger clone is one base away. V usage is TRBV7-2 and J usage is TRBJ2-1; weak D call: TRBD2 (5 bases). Germline V gene lookup returns CDR1 SGHTA and CDR2 FQGNSA. The CDR3 totals 15 residues. V shed 1 base and J shed 8 bases, with 15 bases lying between them. The CDR3 protein is CASSLVEGSAYEQFF. The CDR3 DNA is TGTGCCAGCAGCTTAGTTGAGGGATCGGCCTATGAGCAGTTCTTC. Complete variable domain (other parts from reference TRBV7-2 and TRBJ2-1): GAGVSQSPSNKVTEKGKDVELRCDPISGHTALYWYRQSLGQGLEFLIYFQGNSAPDKSGLPSDRFSAERTGGSVSTLTIQRTQQEDSAVYLCASSLVEGSAYEQFFGPGTRLTVL.